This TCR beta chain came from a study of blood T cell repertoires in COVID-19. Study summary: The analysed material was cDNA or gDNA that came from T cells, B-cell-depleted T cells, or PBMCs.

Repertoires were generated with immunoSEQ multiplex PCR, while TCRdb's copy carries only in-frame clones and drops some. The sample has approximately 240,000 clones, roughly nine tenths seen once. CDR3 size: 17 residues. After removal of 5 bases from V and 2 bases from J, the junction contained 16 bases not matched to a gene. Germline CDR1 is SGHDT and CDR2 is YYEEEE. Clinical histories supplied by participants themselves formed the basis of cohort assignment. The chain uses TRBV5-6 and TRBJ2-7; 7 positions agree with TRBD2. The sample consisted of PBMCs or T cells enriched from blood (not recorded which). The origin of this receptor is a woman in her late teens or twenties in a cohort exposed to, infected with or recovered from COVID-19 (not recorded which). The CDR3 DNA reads TGTGCCAGCAGGTACACCCGGAAGCGGGAAAGGCCCTACGAGCAGTACTTC. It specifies CASRYTRKRERPYEQYF.